This T cell receptor beta chain was recovered during a study of blood T cell repertoires in COVID-19. Here immunoSEQ multiplex PCR was the method, and the copy in TCRdb shows in-frame clones only, minus some. Counted here are about 260,000 clones, 88% occurring once; the ten biggest clones make up roughly 12%. The V gene's germline CDR1 is WNHNN and CDR2 SYGVQD (reference sequence). With 6 bases clipped from V and 5 bases from J, the junction kept 6 bases outside the gene matches. The CDR3 sequence is 16 residues long. The sequence derives from a woman in her twenties or thirties with COVID-19, enrolled during active disease. The sequencing input was peripheral blood. The chain couples TRBV10-1 to TRBJ2-5, with 16 positions matching TRBD2. CDR3 region: CASSAGLAGGYETQYF. The CDR3 nucleotides read TGCGCCAGCAGCGCGGGACTAGCGGGAGGGTATGAGACCCAGTACTTC.